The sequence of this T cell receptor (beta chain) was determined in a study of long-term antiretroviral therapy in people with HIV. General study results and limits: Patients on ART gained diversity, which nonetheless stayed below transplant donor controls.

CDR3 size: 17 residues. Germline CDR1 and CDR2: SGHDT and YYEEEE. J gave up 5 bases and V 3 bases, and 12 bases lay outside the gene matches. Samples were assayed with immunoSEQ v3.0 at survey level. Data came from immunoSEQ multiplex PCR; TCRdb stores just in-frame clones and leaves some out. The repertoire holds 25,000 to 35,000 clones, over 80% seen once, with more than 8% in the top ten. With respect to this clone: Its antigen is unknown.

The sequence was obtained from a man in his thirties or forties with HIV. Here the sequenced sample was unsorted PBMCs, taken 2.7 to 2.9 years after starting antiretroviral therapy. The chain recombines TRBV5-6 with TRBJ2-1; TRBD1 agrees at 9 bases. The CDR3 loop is CASSSEFPGQGNNEQFF. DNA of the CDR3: TGTGCCAGCAGCTCTGAATTTCCGGGACAGGGCAACAATGAGCAGTTCTTC.